The clone carrying this TCR beta chain was picked up a small number of times. Its specificity is not known. Construction of the TCRbeta library involved unique molecular identifiers. TCRdb independently ran MiXCR on the PCR reads; one entry per CDR3 protein. The sample yields 550,000 to 600,000 distinct CDR3 sequences, 23% seen once. This entry is derived from a study of T-cell reconstitution after alpha-beta-depleted transplantation in children. Broader study findings: From newly produced T cells came most of the T-cell counts and diversity one year after transplant. Recipient T cells and thymic progenitors that survived were the source of the high TCRbeta diversity seen at day 60 in some patients. Reported findings indicate that, about two months after transplant, alpha-beta T cells came from several hundred expanded clones, which were derived from non-depleted graft cells.

The length of the CDR3 is 15 residues. Germline CDR1 is MNHEY and CDR2 is SVGEGT. The ends were cut back, 8 bases at V and 1 base at J, with 18 bases in the middle. The TCR originated in a boy younger than two who had a stem cell transplant for acute myeloid leukemia, so the T cells may come from the graft donor. The specimen comprised PBMCs, mostly from graft donor cells, sampled 360 days after TCRalphabeta/CD19-depleted stem cell transplant. The J gene is TRBJ2-7, the V gene TRBV6-2 or TRBV6-3, with TRBD1 as a possible D gene (6 bases). The CDR3, as DNA: TGTGCCAGCTTCCGAAGGGGACAAAGATCCTACGAGCAGTACGTC. Residues: CASFRRGQRSYEQYV.